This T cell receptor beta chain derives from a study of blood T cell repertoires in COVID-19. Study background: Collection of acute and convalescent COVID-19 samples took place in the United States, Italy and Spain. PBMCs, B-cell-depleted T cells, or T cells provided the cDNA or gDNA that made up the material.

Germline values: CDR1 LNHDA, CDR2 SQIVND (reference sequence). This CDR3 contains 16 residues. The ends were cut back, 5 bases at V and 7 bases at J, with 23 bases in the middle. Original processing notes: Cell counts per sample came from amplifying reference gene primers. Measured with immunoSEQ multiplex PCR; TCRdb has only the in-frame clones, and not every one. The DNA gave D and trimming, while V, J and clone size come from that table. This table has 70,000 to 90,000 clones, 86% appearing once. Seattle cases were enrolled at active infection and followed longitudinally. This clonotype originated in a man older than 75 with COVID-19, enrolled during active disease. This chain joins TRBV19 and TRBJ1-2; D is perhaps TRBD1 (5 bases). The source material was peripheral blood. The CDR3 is CASSPISQGIRGGYTF. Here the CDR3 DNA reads TGTGCCAGTAGTCCCATAAGTCAGGGCATCCGCGGTGGCTACACCTTC.